This passage covers 2 T cell receptor beta chains from one sample sequenced in a study of cytomegalovirus exposure and HLA in healthy donors. The PCR made use of 60 Vbeta and 13 Jbeta primers. Generated by immunoSEQ multiplex PCR, the TCRdb table keeps only in-frame clones and is missing some. The sample includes about 67,000 clones, 65% to 70% of them seen just once. The sequenced material came from PBMCs. Source of these receptors: a woman aged 30 to 39 in good health and CMV-seronegative.

V usage is TRBV6-1 and J usage is TRBJ1-2, with D possibly matching TRBD1 (6 bases). The V gene's germline CDR1 is MNHNS and CDR2 SASEGT. The V end lost 3 bases, the J end lost 4 bases, and 9 bases lay between the germline ends. The CDR3 totals 13 residues. This chain's CDR3 is CASSETGFYGYTF. The CDR3 nucleotides read TGTGCCAGCAGTGAGACAGGTTTCTATGGCTACACCTTC.

The chain recombines TRBV29-1 with TRBJ2-7, with 11 positions matching TRBD1. CDR1 SQVTM and CDR2 ANQGSEA come from the germline V gene. V shed 2 bases, J shed 3 bases, and the junction held 3 bases outside the gene matches. CDR3 length equals 14 residues. CDR3 DNA sequence: TGCAGCGTTGAAATTGGGACAGGGGGCTACGAGCAGTACTTC. Its translation: CSVEIGTGGYEQYF.